This T cell receptor beta chain is from a study of blood T cell repertoires in COVID-19. Looking at the study overall: COVID-19 samples, acute and convalescent, were from the United States, Italy and Spain. PBMCs, B-cell-depleted T cells, or T cells were the source of the cDNA or gDNA that made up the material.

Source study methods: Using reference gene primer amplification, nucleated cell counts were estimated. The method was immunoSEQ multiplex PCR; TCRdb's version includes in-frame clones alone and lacks a portion of them. D and trimming were read from the DNA, whereas the V and J calls and clone size are those reported in that table. The sample consists of around 450,000 clones, more than 85% of them appearing once. The germline V gene has CDR1 LNHDA and CDR2 SQIVND (reference sequence). The CDR3 spans 14 residues. J lost 3 bases, V lost 2 bases, and 2 bases had no gene match. This receptor was identified in a woman aged 25 to 39 with acute or convalescent COVID-19. The chain uses TRBV19 and TRBJ1-1; TRBD1 agrees at 8 bases. Sequencing was done on a sample of peripheral blood. The CDR3 protein is CASSIQGAYTEAFF. In nucleotides, the CDR3 is TGTGCCAGTAGTATACAGGGGGCGTACACTGAAGCTTTCTTT.